The 7 T cell receptor beta chains below were found in one sample sequenced in a study of identical twins. TCRdb re-derived calls from the 5' RACE reads in MiXCR, one entry per CDR3 protein. This table has 450,000 or so distinct CDR3 sequences, around 14% appearing once. Separately, the same data were catalogued under a study of yellow fever vaccine responses in identical twins.

Material for sequencing was CD4+ T cells sorted from blood. The source is a woman younger than 30 in good health.

J is TRBJ2-1 and V is TRBV28; D is unclear. V lost 5 bases and J 6 bases, leaving 14 bases between the germline ends. Germline V lookup: CDR1 MDHEN, CDR2 SYDVKM. There are 14 residues in the CDR3. CDR3 region: CASSPLGSSNEQFF. CDR3 DNA sequence: TGTGCCAGCAGTCCCCTCGGCAGCAGCAATGAGCAGTTCTTC.

This chain connects TRBV29-1 to TRBJ2-3, with D hard to call. The V and J ends lost 3 bases and 2 bases respectively, with 9 bases between them. The CDR3 is 13 residues long. Germline V gene sequence: CDR1 SQVTM, CDR2 ANQGSEA. The CDR3: CSVDFRLTDTQYF. For the CDR3, the DNA is TGCAGCGTTGACTTTCGGCTCACAGATACGCAGTATTTT.

This clonotype was detected a few times. The chain couples TRBV11-2 to TRBJ1-1, with 10 bases that match TRBD1. Trimming at V came to 0 bases and at J to 1 base, leaving 2 bases not matched to a gene. The CDR3 extends over 16 amino acids. Germline lookup yields CDR1 SGHAT and CDR2 FQNNGV. The CDR3 nucleotides read TGTGCCAGCAGCTTAGAGGGACAGGGGACGAACACTGAAGCTTTCTTT. Translated: CASSLEGQGTNTEAFF.

As DNA, the CDR3 is TGCGCCAGCAGCAAAAGTCCTTCCCCCTACGAGCAGTACTTC. Protein: CASSKSPSPYEQYF. The V and J genes are TRBV5-1 and TRBJ2-7; D ambiguous. CDR3 length: 14 amino acids. Between the trimmed V and J ends, which lost 4 bases and 2 bases, there was a span of 13 bases. Per the germline V gene, CDR1 is SGHRS and CDR2 is YFSETQ. Full variable domain (outside the CDR3, taken from reference TRBV5-1 and TRBJ2-7): KAGVTQTPRYLIKTRGQQVTLSCSPISGHRSVSWYQQTPGQGLQFLFEYFSETQRNKGNFPGRFSGRQFSNSRSEMNVSTLELGDSALYLCASSKSPSPYEQYFGPGTRLTVT.

As to this clonotype: Germline and junction disagree at one end, which may indicate a read error. This rearrangement joins TRBV5-1 to TRBJ2-7; a possible D gene is TRBD1 (6 bases). There are 16 residues in the CDR3. Germline V gene lookup returns CDR1 SGHRS and CDR2 YFSETQ. The CDR3 bases are TGCGCCGGCAGCTTGGCCAAGGTGGGACAACCCTACGAGCAGTACTTC. It yields the protein CAGSLAKVGQPYEQYF.

This clonotype has a handful of counts. This rearrangement joins TRBV19 to TRBJ2-7; TRBD1 matches 9 bases. This CDR3 region has 16 residues. Germline-derived CDR1 and CDR2 are LNHDA and SQIVND (reference sequence). Unmatched junction bases numbered 8, after V lost 5 bases and J lost 0 bases. The CDR3 region has the DNA TGTGCCAGTAGTCCAAAGGACAGGGGTCTCTCCTACGAGCAGTACTTC. Translation gives CASSPKDRGLSYEQYF.

The chain is built from TRBV4-2 and TRBJ1-5, with D perhaps matching TRBD1 (6 bases). Trimming shortened V by 0 bases and J by 4 bases, and 19 bases separated the two germline ends. The CDR3 is made up of 18 amino acids. CDR1 is LGHNA, CDR2 YNFKEQ, per germline. The CDR3 is CASSQEYPVDSKNQPQHF. CDR3 nucleotides: TGTGCCAGCAGCCAAGAGTATCCGGTGGACAGCAAGAATCAGCCCCAGCATTTT.